This T cell receptor (beta chain) was captured by sequencing in a study of T cell repertoires in cytomegalovirus infection. The study, taken as a whole, reports: The ex vivo response was dominated by HLA-C-restricted CMV-specific TCR beta clonotypes.

MiXCR, run by TCRdb on the reads, gives a single entry per CDR3 protein. In the table there are some 350,000 distinct CDR3 sequences, approximately 18% of which are singletons. Germline CDR1 and CDR2: SGHVS and FNYEAQ. The CDR3 runs 16 residues. V was pared by 0 bases and J by 3 bases, with 15 bases between. This clonotype was observed many times. Its cognate antigen is unknown. The source is a human donor in good health (CMV status not recorded). Some clones in this sample may be carry-over from other donors' samples. The material sequenced was PBMCs. The gene calls are TRBV7-6 and TRBJ2-7; maybe TRBD2 (7 bases). DNA for the CDR3: TGTGCCAGCAGCTTAGCCACGGGGGGCACGGTCTACGAGCAGTACTTC. Translation gives CASSLATGGTVYEQYF. Full variable domain (missing parts from reference TRBV7-6 and TRBJ2-7): GAGVSQSPRYKVTKRGQDVALRCDPISGHVSLYWYRQALGQGPEFLTYFNYEAQQDKSGLPNDRFSAERPEGSISTLTIQRTEQRDSAMYRCASSLATGGTVYEQYFGPGTRLTVT.